This TCR beta chain was profiled in a study of blood T cell repertoires in COVID-19. The overall study: The United States, Italy and Spain were the sources of the acute and convalescent COVID-19 samples.

Participant-given clinical history determined each cohort assignment. For recovered donors of Cohort 3, there were two negative PCRs, clearance, or symptom resolution. In the authors' methods: Amplified reference gene primers provided the basis for estimating nucleated cell counts. The method was immunoSEQ multiplex PCR; TCRdb's version includes in-frame clones alone and lacks a portion of them. That table furnishes V, J and clone size, whereas the DNA furnished D and trimming. Of approximately 200,000 clones in the sample, less than 85% were seen once. The CDR3 spans 15 residues. CDR1 ENHRY and CDR2 SYGVKD come from the germline V gene. V gave up 5 bases and J gave up 4 bases; unmatched junction bases: 6.

Material: PBMCs or T cells enriched from blood (not recorded which). The TCR originated in a man aged 35 to 55 who had recovered from COVID-19. This chain links TRBV10-3 with TRBJ2-3; 10 bases match TRBD2. The DNA for the CDR3 is TGTGCCATCAGTCCTAGCGGGAGCGAGGCAGATACGCAGTATTTT. It specifies CAISPSGSEADTQYF.